The 13 T cell receptor beta chains presented below share a single source sample, sequenced in a study of cytomegalovirus exposure and HLA in healthy donors. This table comes from immunoSEQ multiplex PCR, and its TCRdb copy is limited to in-frame clones, with some not included. The table lists about 160,000 clones, less than 90% of them singletons, with 5% to 7% in the top ten. The sequenced material came from PBMCs. These receptors were collected from a woman aged 25 to 39 in good health and CMV-seronegative.

The genes are TRBV19 and TRBJ1-1; the D gene is possibly TRBD1 (5 bases). Germline loops: CDR1 LNHDA, CDR2 SQIVND (reference sequence). This CDR3 has 15 residues. Trimming cost V 6 bases and J 1 base, with 15 bases left between them. CDR3 sequence reads: CASSRLTAKNTEAFF. CDR3 coding DNA: TGTGCCAGTAGCCGGTTGACAGCAAAGAACACTGAAGCTTTCTTT.

This clone was detected only once. The chain couples TRBV5-1 to TRBJ2-3, with 13 bases identical to TRBD2. Looked up from germline, CDR1 is SGHRS and CDR2 is YFSETQ. The CDR3 consists of 18 residues. V lost 0 bases, J lost 6 bases, and 10 bases stayed unmatched. The CDR3 loop is CASSLDGTSGINSDTQYF. In DNA form, the CDR3 reads TGCGCCAGCAGCTTGGACGGGACTAGCGGGATTAACTCGGATACGCAGTATTTT.

V is TRBV10-3 and J is TRBJ1-5; D remains ambiguous. This CDR3 has 16 amino acids. Germline CDR1 ENHRY, CDR2 SYGVKD. Trimming cost V 0 bases and J 2 bases, with 11 bases left between them. CDR3 DNA sequence: TGTGCCATCAGTGAGTCTTGGAACATTGGCAATCAGCCCCAGCATTTT. It codes for CAISESWNIGNQPQHF.

In its sample, this clone was seen a few times. This chain joins TRBV7-9 and TRBJ1-5; D not certain. Germline V gene data show CDR1 as SEHNR and CDR2 as FQNEAQ (reference sequence). CDR3 length equals 13 residues. Trimming removed 6 bases from V and 7 bases from J, with 13 bases in between. The CDR3 DNA sequence: TGTGCCAGCAGTTCAACCTTTGGGCAGCCCCAGCATTTT. Translating gives CASSSTFGQPQHF.

The rearrangement joins TRBV7-9 to TRBJ2-3; TRBD2 matches 10 bases. The junction had 6 bases not matched to a gene; V was cut back by 0 bases and J by 3 bases. There are 17 residues in the CDR3. Germline loops: CDR1 SEHNR, CDR2 FQNEAQ (reference sequence). In DNA form, the CDR3 reads TGTGCCAGCAGCTTAGCCCTAGCGGGAGCGAGGACAGATACGCAGTATTTT. Its protein product is CASSLALAGARTDTQYF.

This chain links TRBV9 with TRBJ2-3; 7 nucleotides match TRBD1. Germline values: CDR1 SGDLS, CDR2 YYNGEE. The CDR3 spans 15 residues. With V trimmed by 4 bases and J by 2 bases, 7 bases remained unmatched. DNA of the CDR3: TGTGCCAGCAGCAGCCGGGACAGCTTCACAGATACGCAGTATTTT. Translated: CASSSRDSFTDTQYF.

Here the CDR3 reads CASRDPGQAHEQYF. The CDR3 DNA follows: TGTGCCAGCAGAGATCCGGGACAGGCTCACGAGCAGTACTTC. The chain has TRBV6-6 and TRBJ2-7; 8 bases are a match to TRBD1. Germline V gene sequence: CDR1 MNHNY, CDR2 SVGAGI (reference sequence). This CDR3 region has 14 residues. V shed 6 bases, J shed 5 bases, and the junction held 9 bases outside the gene matches.

The J gene is TRBJ2-7, the V gene TRBV2; D possibly corresponds to TRBD1 (6 bases). Trimming pared 9 bases from V and 1 base from J, leaving 13 bases between. The germline V gene encodes CDR1 SNHLY and CDR2 FYNNEI. The CDR3 sequence is 13 residues long. The CDR3 region has the DNA TGTGCCAGGACAGGCAGGGGTTCCTACGAGCAGTACTTC. It specifies CARTGRGSYEQYF.

The genes are TRBV27 and TRBJ2-1; 9 bases map to TRBD2. Losses at the gene ends were 5 bases for V and 0 bases for J; bases not matched to a gene: 8. Per germline, CDR1 MNHEY and CDR2 SMNVEV (reference sequence). The CDR3 extends over 17 amino acids. Here the CDR3 DNA reads TGTGCCAGCAGTAGTAGCGGGAGAGCCCCCTCCTACAATGAGCAGTTCTTC. Its protein product is CASSSSGRAPSYNEQFF.

This chain uses TRBV10-3 with TRBJ2-7, with 10 bases matching TRBD2. V was pared by 4 bases and J by 1 base, with 4 bases of the junction left unmatched. The CDR3 runs 15 residues. Looked up from germline, CDR1 is ENHRY and CDR2 is SYGVKD. The DNA for the CDR3 is TGTGCCATCAGTGGCACTAGCGGGGTATCCTACGAGCAGTACTTC. Translated: CAISGTSGVSYEQYF.

This clone was seen only a few times. CDR3 in DNA: TGCGCCAGCGGACTGGACGGGAACTATGGCTACACCTTC. Translated: CASGLDGNYGYTF. V and J are TRBV5-1 and TRBJ1-2; D call uncertain. Germline V gives CDR1 SGHRS, CDR2 YFSETQ. V was trimmed by 7 bases and J by 2 bases, leaving 12 bases between them. CDR3 size: 13 residues.

V is TRBV27 and J is TRBJ2-1; D unclear. Germline V gene lookup returns CDR1 MNHEY and CDR2 SMNVEV (reference sequence). This CDR3 spans 15 amino acids. Trimming left V 2 bases short and J 0 bases short, with 8 bases between. The CDR3 region is CASSLLLDSYNEQFF. The DNA for the CDR3 is TGTGCCAGCAGTTTACTCCTCGACTCCTACAATGAGCAGTTCTTC.

CDR3 loop: CASSQDGVTGELFF. The CDR3 nucleotides are TGCGCCAGCAGCCAAGATGGAGTGACCGGGGAGCTGTTTTTT. This chain links TRBV4-3 with TRBJ2-2; D is uncertain. V lost 0 bases and J lost 5, with 7 bases in between. The CDR3 spans 14 residues. Germline V gene sequence: CDR1 LGHNA, CDR2 YSLEER.